This entry is about one T cell receptor (beta chain). This specimen comes from a study of blood T cell repertoires in COVID-19. Study-wide background: Samples taken during acute and convalescent COVID-19 were collected in the United States, Italy and Spain.

Under the authors' procedure: Reference gene primer amplification in the assay estimated nucleated cell counts. Using immunoSEQ multiplex PCR, the repertoire was profiled, and TCRdb retains in-frame clones only, with some absent. Clone size and the V and J calls come from that table; the DNA yielded D and trimming. This sample yields about 36,000 clones, of which around four fifths are seen a single time; 4.8% belongs to the top ten. CDR1 is SGHNT, CDR2 YYREEE, per germline (reference sequence). V lost 4 bases to trimming and J lost 0 bases; unmatched junction nucleotides: 3. The CDR3 is 14 amino acids.

The genes are TRBV5-4 and TRBJ2-5, with 7 bases aligning to TRBD1. This sequence originates from a man aged 50 to 60 with active COVID-19. Sequenced sample: peripheral blood. CDR3 sequence reads: CASSHDRDQETQYF. Written as DNA, the CDR3 is TGTGCCAGCAGCCATGACAGGGACCAAGAGACCCAGTACTTC.